These 17 T cell receptor beta chains came from one sample sequenced in a study of CXCR3-negative and CXCR3-positive naive CD8 T cells. UMI-labeled TRB cDNA libraries were prepared by 5' RACE. One entry per CDR3 protein, without DNA, is what TCRdb gives after re-calling the 5' RACE reads. The sample holds tens of thousands of distinct CDR3 sequences. Study-level points and caveats: Naive CXCR3-positive cells had TRB CDR3s more hydrophobic than those of CXCR3-negative naive cells.

Their target antigens are unknown. Source material: naive CXCR3+ CD8+ T cells from blood. Documented subset: CD45RO-CCR7+CD27+CD95- naive CD8+ T cells expressing CXCR3 (TNR3+). Receptors originate from a human donor in good health. Some clones in this sample may be carry-over from other donors' samples.

The rearrangement links TRBV12-3 or TRBV12-4 to TRBJ2-3; the D call of TRBD1 rests on TCRdb alone, since no DNA is present to check it. The CDR3 consists of 16 residues. The CDR3 here is CASNDQGGRDTDTQYF.

The gene calls are TRBV4-1 and TRBJ2-1; TCRdb returns TRBD2, unconfirmable since there is no DNA. Per the germline V gene, CDR1 is MGHRA and CDR2 is YSYEKL. CDR3 size: 16 residues. The CDR3: CASSSRGEVSYNEQFF.

The chain employs TRBV29-1 and TRBJ2-1. The CDR3 runs 11 residues. The germline V gene has CDR1 SQVTM and CDR2 ANQGSEA. The chain's CDR3 is CSVGNYNEQFF.

The chain joins TRBV7-2 to TRBJ2-3; TCRdb proposes TRBD2, but this gene call is untestable without DNA. The CDR3 has 15 residues. CDR1 and CDR2 from the germline V gene are SGHTA and FQGNSA. This CDR3 is CASSLEWAVTDTQYF.

The V and J genes are TRBV5-1 and TRBJ1-6. The germline gives CDR1 SGHRS, CDR2 YFSETQ. This CDR3 is 17 amino acids long. The CDR3: CASSPLALQTDNSPLHF.

The chain combines TRBV5-1 with TRBJ2-7; checking the TCRdb D call of TRBD1 is not possible without DNA. The CDR3 has 16 residues. Germline values: CDR1 SGHRS, CDR2 YFSETQ. CDR3 loop: CASSSYETGGSYEQYF.

The V call is TRBV6-2 or TRBV6-3, the J call TRBJ1-1; TCRdb selects TRBD1, and the lack of DNA leaves this call unchecked. The CDR3 sequence is 16 residues long. Germline V gene lookup returns CDR1 MNHEY and CDR2 SVGEGT. CDR3 in amino acids: CASVPVPGVDVTEAFF.

The chain has TRBV7-9 and TRBJ2-6. Germline CDR1 SEHNR, CDR2 FQNEAQ (reference sequence). The CDR3 runs to 18 residues. CDR3 loop: CASSLDYRLASGANVLTF.

This chain uses TRBV12-3 or TRBV12-4 with TRBJ1-2; TCRdb's D call of TRBD1 is untestable without DNA. The CDR3 sequence is 12 residues long. The CDR3 here is CASSSDRYGYTF.

The chain employs TRBV28 and TRBJ2-5; there is no DNA to check the TCRdb D call of TRBD2. The CDR3 spans 17 residues. The germline CDR1 and CDR2 sequences are MDHEN and SYDVKM. The CDR3 sequence is CASIEASGREALRTQYF.

The genes are TRBV28 and TRBJ2-3; the D gene TCRdb calls, TRBD2, cannot be checked with no DNA. The V gene's germline CDR1 is MDHEN and CDR2 SYDVKM. The CDR3 sequence is 17 residues long. CDR3: CASSPLGAGGLTDTQYF.

This rearrangement joins TRBV10-3 to TRBJ2-1. Per the germline V gene, CDR1 is ENHRY and CDR2 is SYGVKD. This CDR3 is built from 16 residues. CDR3 loop: CAISESTMRPYNEQFF.

The V and J genes are TRBV20-1 and TRBJ2-7; TCRdb gives TRBD2 as the D gene, but with no DNA this cannot be confirmed. The CDR3 has 13 amino acids. From germline, CDR1 is DFQATT and CDR2 SNEGSKA (reference sequence). CDR3 residues: CSAKSPSSYEQYF.

This chain uses TRBV12-3 or TRBV12-4 with TRBJ2-7; the TCRdb call, TRBD1, lacks DNA for checking. The CDR3 length is 15 residues. The CDR3 loop reads CASRPGTDRAYEQYF.

The chain is built from TRBV6-5 and TRBJ2-7; no DNA is available, so the TRBD1 call from TCRdb remains unchecked. The length of the CDR3 is 14 residues. Germline assignment: CDR1 MNHEY and CDR2 SVGAGI. CDR3 residues: CASTPGAATYEQYF.

The chain has TRBV9 and TRBJ2-7; there is no DNA to check the TCRdb D call of TRBD2. Looked up from germline, CDR1 is SGDLS and CDR2 is YYNGEE. The CDR3 length is 15 residues. The CDR3 reads CASSPRTSDLGEQYF.

This sequence joins TRBV21-1 and TRBJ2-3; the TCRdb D gene call, TRBD2, has no DNA to confirm it. TRBV21-1 is deemed a pseudogene. The CDR3 is 14 residues long. This chain's CDR3 is CASSKGRAPDTQYF.